Below are 25 T cell receptor beta chains sequenced from a single sample in a study of T cell repertoires in cytomegalovirus infection. MiXCR, run by TCRdb on the reads, gives a single entry per CDR3 protein. This table holds 630,000 or so distinct CDR3 sequences, around 24% found once. The sequenced material came from CD8+ T cells from PBMCs. These receptors came from a human donor in good health (CMV status not recorded). Some clones in this sample may be carry-over from other donors' samples.

The sample holds many counts of this clonotype. The chain employs TRBV27 and TRBJ2-1; D is unclear. Germline V gene sequence: CDR1 MNHEY, CDR2 SMNVEV (reference sequence). Trimming cost V 2 bases and J 4 bases, with 12 bases left between them. CDR3 size: 15 residues. Here the CDR3 reads CASSLIKSSYNEQFF. In nucleotides, the CDR3 is TGTGCCAGCAGTTTAATTAAGTCCAGTTACAATGAGCAGTTCTTC.

The V gene is TRBV12-3 or TRBV12-4, the J gene TRBJ2-3; D may be TRBD1 (6 bases). V was clipped by 3 bases and J by 0 bases, with 25 bases between them. This CDR3 is 20 amino acids long. CDR3 loop: CASSFMPQLTGYPSTDTQYF. As DNA, the CDR3 is TGTGCCAGCAGTTTCATGCCACAGTTGACAGGATATCCCAGCACAGATACGCAGTATTTT.

This clonotype appeared a few times. CDR3 sequence reads: CASSGTGWGNEQFF. DNA for the CDR3: TGTGCCAGCAGCGGGACAGGGTGGGGCAATGAGCAGTTCTTC. This sequence joins TRBV11-1 and TRBJ2-1, with 9 bases lining up with TRBD1. The germline V gene has CDR1 SGHAT and CDR2 FQDESV (reference sequence). V lost 5 bases and J lost 6; bases outside the gene matches: 5. CDR3 length: 14 amino acids.

The chain combines TRBV10-3 with TRBJ1-2; perhaps TRBD1 as D (5 bases). The germline gives CDR1 ENHRY, CDR2 SYGVKD. V dropped 6 bases and J dropped 1 base, with 9 bases sitting between them. This CDR3 has 13 amino acids. The CDR3 DNA reads TGTGCCATCAGGACGACAGTTAACTATGGCTACACCTTC. Amino acid sequence: CAIRTTVNYGYTF.

This rearrangement joins TRBV7-9 to TRBJ1-5, with D perhaps TRBD1 (5 bases). V was shortened by 6 bases and J by 3 bases, with 9 bases between the two germline ends. Germline V lookup: CDR1 SEHNR, CDR2 FQNEAQ (reference sequence). The CDR3 loop spans 13 amino acids. The DNA for the CDR3 is TGTGCCAGCAGGCCAGGGATCAATCAGCCCCAGCATTTT. Protein: CASRPGINQPQHF.

Here the CDR3 DNA reads TGTGCCAGCAACGGATCCCCCTACGAGCAGTACGTC. Protein product: CASNGSPYEQYV. The V call is TRBV2, the J call TRBJ2-7; no firm D call. The germline V and J ends were trimmed by 7 bases and 2 bases, with 9 bases remaining between them. The CDR3 covers 12 residues. Germline V gene data show CDR1 as SNHLY and CDR2 as FYNNEI.

At least ten counts were recorded for this clonotype. CDR3 DNA: TGTGCCAGCAGCTTGATTCCCATAAGTAATGAGCAGTTCTTC. Amino acid sequence: CASSLIPISNEQFF. The rearrangement joins TRBV7-2 to TRBJ2-1, with unresolved D. The ends were cut back, 3 bases at V and 7 bases at J, with 13 bases in the middle. Germline values: CDR1 SGHTA, CDR2 FQGNSA. There are 14 residues in the CDR3.

This clonotype was seen more than once but under ten times. The J gene is TRBJ2-7, the V gene TRBV7-9; D gene ambiguous. CDR3 length: 12 residues. Germline-derived CDR1 and CDR2 are SEHNR and FQNEAQ (reference sequence). CDR3 protein: CASSFSNLLPDV. CDR3 sequence (DNA): TGTGCCAGCAGCTTTTCCAACCTGTTACCGGACGTC.

This clonotype came up a few times. The chain employs TRBV7-9 and TRBJ2-1; D is perhaps TRBD2 (5 bases). V was pared by 5 bases and J by 3 bases, with 20 bases between. This CDR3 has 17 amino acids. In germline, CDR1 is SEHNR, CDR2 FQNEAQ (reference sequence). This chain's CDR3 is CASSLEGPYEFYNEQFF. In nucleotides, the CDR3 is TGTGCCAGCAGCCTAGAGGGTCCGTACGAGTTCTACAATGAGCAGTTCTTC.

This clonotype has just a few counts. This chain links TRBV29-1 with TRBJ2-7; the D gene is possibly TRBD1 (5 bases). V lost 3 bases and J lost 5, with 14 bases in between. CDR3 size: 13 residues. CDR1 and CDR2 (germline): SQVTM, ANQGSEA. The CDR3, as DNA: TGCAGCGTTGATTCATGGGGCGGCCACGAGCAGTACTTC. Protein: CSVDSWGGHEQYF.

The chain recombines TRBV6-2 or TRBV6-3 with TRBJ1-5; no firm D call. Germline CDR1 and CDR2: MNHEY and SVGEGT. This CDR3 spans 15 amino acids. The V end lost 4 bases, the J end lost 0 bases, and 10 bases lay between the germline ends. The CDR3 bases are TGTGCCAGCAGTTCGCAGACATATAGCAATCAGCCCCAGCATTTT. It translates to CASSSQTYSNQPQHF.

The chain carries TRBV6-5 and TRBJ2-7; D unresolved. V lost 2 bases to trimming and J lost 6 bases, with 11 bases between them. The CDR3 totals 13 residues. CDR1 is MNHEY, CDR2 SVGAGI, per germline. CDR3 bases: TGTGCCAGCAGTTACCCCTTTGAATGCGAGCAGTACTTC. It codes for CASSYPFECEQYF.

A note on this clonotype: A much larger clone is a single base away; this may be a read error. The chain has TRBV7-9 and TRBJ2-1, with D unclear. The CDR3 spans 12 residues. The V gene's germline CDR1 is SEHNR and CDR2 FQNEAQ (reference sequence). The CDR3 nucleotides are TGTGTCAGCAACAACCCTAGAAATGAGCAGTTCTTC. This sequence encodes CVSNNPRNEQFF.

V usage is TRBV3-1 and J usage is TRBJ2-1; 8 bases align to TRBD2. This CDR3 spans 16 amino acids. With 4 bases clipped from V and 0 bases from J, the junction kept 5 bases outside the gene matches. The V gene's germline CDR1 is LGHDT and CDR2 YNNKEL (reference sequence). CDR3 DNA sequence: TGTGCCAGCAGCCGACGGGGGGGGAGCTCCTACAATGAGCAGTTCTTC. Protein sequence: CASSRRGGSSYNEQFF.

This clonotype was seen a few times. The CDR3 DNA sequence: TGTGCCAGTAGAAGGGGGGAATATGGTGCGGAGACCCAGTACTTC. Protein: CASRRGEYGAETQYF. The chain links TRBV19 to TRBJ2-5; tentatively, D is TRBD1 or TRBD2 (6 bases each). The germline V gene has CDR1 LNHDA and CDR2 SQIVND (reference sequence). V lost 6 bases, J lost 5 bases, and 19 bases lay in between. The CDR3 is 15 amino acids.

This clonotype was picked up a small number of times. The chain couples TRBV6-6 to TRBJ1-4; D is uncertain. Germline assignment: CDR1 MNHNY and CDR2 SVGAGI (reference sequence). The CDR3 length is 15 residues. V was clipped by 6 bases and J by 2 bases, with 13 bases between them. The chain's CDR3 is CASSSWPGTNEKLFF. The CDR3 nucleotides read TGTGCCAGCAGCTCCTGGCCGGGCACTAATGAAAAACTGTTTTTT.

This clonotype has a handful of counts. CDR3 region: CASRVTWNSPLHF. DNA of the CDR3: TGTGCCAGCAGGGTGACCTGGAATTCACCCCTCCACTTT. This chain joins TRBV7-9 and TRBJ1-6; D not certain. Germline CDR1 is SEHNR and CDR2 is FQNEAQ (reference sequence). This CDR3 has 13 amino acids. The ends were cut back, 6 bases at V and 7 bases at J, with 10 bases in the middle.

The rearrangement joins TRBV29-1 to TRBJ2-7, with 9 nucleotides matching TRBD1. This CDR3 comprises 13 residues. Looked up from germline, CDR1 is SQVTM and CDR2 is ANQGSEA. The V gene end was trimmed by 3 bases and the J gene end by 3 bases; junction bases not matched to a gene: 3. The CDR3 sequence is CSVDGTGLYEQYF. The CDR3 nucleotides are TGCAGCGTTGACGGGACAGGGCTCTACGAGCAGTACTTC.

The CDR3 is CASSARGFETQYF. DNA of the CDR3: TGTGCCAGCAGTGCTAGGGGATTCGAGACCCAGTACTTC. The chain has TRBV14 and TRBJ2-5; a possible D gene is TRBD1 (5 bases). The CDR3 length is 13 residues. Trimming left V 6 bases short and J 5 bases short, with 13 bases between. Germline assignment: CDR1 SGHDN and CDR2 FVKESK.

This chain links TRBV20-1 with TRBJ1-1, with a weak D call TRBD1 (6 bases). Germline loops: CDR1 DFQATT, CDR2 SNEGSKA (reference sequence). The CDR3 sequence is 15 residues long. V shed 0 bases and J shed 5 bases, with 16 bases lying between them. For the CDR3, the DNA is TGCAGTGCTAGAGATTACAGGGAATGGGTAACTGAAGCTTTCTTT. This translates into CSARDYREWVTEAFF.

This clonotype showed up just a few times. The chain recombines TRBV4-2 with TRBJ1-6; 10 nucleotides align to TRBD1. Germline CDR1 reads LGHNA; CDR2 reads YNFKEQ. This CDR3 is built from 17 residues. The ends lost 1 base at V and 8 bases at J; junction bases unmatched: 8. CDR3 DNA sequence: TGTGCCAGCAGCCAAGTGACGGGGACAGGGGACTATTCACCCCTCCACTTT. Its protein product is CASSQVTGTGDYSPLHF.

This clonotype has just a few counts. V is TRBV7-9 and J is TRBJ2-5; TRBD2 might be the D (6 bases). V lost 5 bases and J 2 bases, leaving 18 bases between the germline ends. The CDR3 loop spans 16 amino acids. In germline, CDR1 is SEHNR, CDR2 FQNEAQ (reference sequence). CDR3 sequence reads: CASSPRWGREQETQYF. In DNA, the CDR3 is TGTGCCAGCAGCCCTAGGTGGGGACGGGAGCAAGAGACCCAGTACTTC.

This clonotype was detected many times. The rearrangement joins TRBV9 to TRBJ2-1, with 10 bases matching TRBD2. Germline assignment: CDR1 SGDLS and CDR2 YYNGEE. V shed 4 bases and J 3 bases; nucleotides not matched to a gene: 7. CDR3 size: 16 residues. The CDR3 here is CASSSRGLAFYNEQFF. In DNA, the CDR3 is TGTGCCAGCAGCAGCCGGGGACTAGCGTTCTACAATGAGCAGTTCTTC.

This clonotype was detected many times. The J gene is TRBJ1-5, the V gene TRBV28, with unresolved D. Trimming took 3 bases from V and 6 from J, leaving 3 bases between them. CDR1 MDHEN and CDR2 SYDVKM come from the germline V gene. The CDR3 extends over 11 amino acids. This chain's CDR3 is CASSLSQPQHF. The CDR3 coding sequence is TGTGCCAGCAGTTTGAGTCAGCCCCAGCATTTT.

The CDR3: CSARDEAQRGGSSGEVLSYNEQFF. CDR3 DNA: TGCAGTGCTAGAGATGAGGCTCAAAGGGGGGGGAGTAGCGGAGAGGTCCTCTCCTACAATGAGCAGTTCTTC. The chain uses TRBV20-1 and TRBJ2-1; tentatively, D is TRBD2 (7 bases). V lost 0 bases and J 0 bases, leaving 36 bases between the germline ends. CDR3 length: 24 amino acids. The germline CDR1 and CDR2 sequences are DFQATT and SNEGSKA (reference sequence).